The 29 T cell receptor beta chains presented below share a single source sample, sequenced in a study of blood T cell repertoires in COVID-19. Some clones are missing from TCRdb's copy, which holds only in-frame ones; the method was immunoSEQ multiplex PCR. Here the sample spans 150,000 to 250,000 clones, about nine tenths being singletons. The sample was PBMCs or T cells enriched from blood (not recorded which). The receptors shown here come from a woman aged 30 to 39 who had recovered from COVID-19.

This clone was counted a few times. The chain employs TRBV4-2 and TRBJ2-3; D might be TRBD1 (6 bases). This CDR3 contains 18 residues. V was shortened by 4 bases and J by 1 base, with 21 bases between the two germline ends. Germline assignment: CDR1 LGHNA and CDR2 YNFKEQ. Here the CDR3 reads CASSLGHITGPGTDTQYF. The CDR3 region has the DNA TGTGCCAGCAGCCTAGGACATATAACAGGGCCTGGCACAGATACGCAGTATTTT.

This clone came up a few times. This rearrangement joins TRBV6-2 or TRBV6-3 to TRBJ1-2, with a tentative D call TRBD1 (5 bases). The CDR3 sequence is 14 residues long. CDR1 and CDR2 from the germline V gene are MNHEY and SVGEGT. The V end lost 7 bases, the J end lost 4 bases, and 16 bases lay between the germline ends. The CDR3 DNA is TGTGCCAGCACCCCCCCAAACGGGGGCTATGGCTACACCTTC. The encoded protein is CASTPPNGGYGYTF.

This chain links TRBV27 with TRBJ2-6; D gene unclear. The CDR3 sequence is 17 residues long. Trimming cost V 5 bases and J 1 base, with 15 bases left between them. Looked up from germline, CDR1 is MNHEY and CDR2 is SMNVEV (reference sequence). Here the CDR3 reads CASSESHERSGANVLTF. The CDR3 DNA sequence: TGTGCCAGCAGTGAATCACACGAGAGGTCTGGGGCCAACGTCCTGACTTTC.

In nucleotides, the CDR3 is TGTGCCAGTAGCTCGGGCCTCAGGCGGGTGAACACTGAAGCTTTCTTT. Translating gives CASSSGLRRVNTEAFF. The chain couples TRBV19 to TRBJ1-1, with D unclear. Germline CDR1 and CDR2: LNHDA and SQIVND (reference sequence). The ends were cut back, 6 bases at V and 0 bases at J, with 17 bases in the middle. The CDR3 loop spans 16 amino acids.

Points on this clone: At the DNA level, this CDR3 is encoded by other sequences in the same sample as well. This chain joins TRBV5-4 and TRBJ2-2; perhaps TRBD1 as D (6 bases). Germline V gene sequence: CDR1 SGHNT, CDR2 YYREEE (reference sequence). The CDR3 spans 13 residues. V was shortened by 2 bases and J by 5 bases, with 7 bases between the two germline ends. The CDR3 reads CASSLDRTGELFF. As DNA, the CDR3 is TGTGCCAGCAGCTTAGACAGGACCGGGGAGCTGTTTTTT.

This chain links TRBV4-3 with TRBJ1-2; D perhaps matches TRBD1 (5 bases). Trimming shortened V by 0 bases and J by 2 bases, and 10 bases separated the two germline ends. The V gene's germline CDR1 is LGHNA and CDR2 YSLEER. The CDR3 has 15 residues. CDR3 nucleotide sequence: TGCGCCAGCAGCCAAGAGATGGGGGGGAACTATGGCTACACCTTC. Its translation is CASSQEMGGNYGYTF.

J is TRBJ2-5 and V is TRBV15; TRBD1 is a possible D gene (5 bases). With 2 bases removed from V and 4 bases from J, the gap between germline ends came to 11 bases. The CDR3 has 14 residues. Germline V gives CDR1 LNHNV, CDR2 YYDKDF (reference sequence). CDR3 residues: CATSRSDSAETQYF. The CDR3 DNA reads TGTGCCACCAGCAGATCAGACAGTGCAGAGACCCAGTACTTC.

This clone was seen just once. This chain joins TRBV28 and TRBJ2-2; a weak D match, TRBD2 (6 bases). Germline CDR1 and CDR2: MDHEN and SYDVKM. The CDR3 has 16 residues. V gave up 0 bases and J gave up 6 bases, with 14 bases separating them. CDR3 in amino acids: CASSLWGGVIAGELFF. DNA of the CDR3: TGTGCCAGCAGTTTATGGGGGGGAGTAATCGCCGGGGAGCTGTTTTTT.

Notes on this clone: A junction boundary mismatches the germline segment, possibly from a read error. The chain employs TRBV4-1 and TRBJ1-1; D unclear. The CDR3 has 16 amino acids. Germline values: CDR1 MGHRA, CDR2 YSYEKL. In DNA, the CDR3 is TGCGCCAGCGGCCAAGATGAGTGGCAGATGAGGACTGAAGCTTTCTTT. Protein sequence: CASGQDEWQMRTEAFF.

The chain links TRBV10-3 to TRBJ1-1; tentatively, D is TRBD1 (5 bases). This CDR3 is built from 14 residues. The germline V gene has CDR1 ENHRY and CDR2 SYGVKD. Trimming cost V 5 bases and J 4 bases, with 14 bases left between them. CDR3 protein: CAISSRGVGTEAFF. The DNA of the CDR3 is TGTGCCATCAGTAGCCGGGGGGTTGGCACTGAAGCTTTCTTT.

The CDR3 is CASSQEALAKETQYF. CDR3 bases: TGCGCCAGCAGCCAAGAGGCCCTAGCGAAAGAGACCCAGTACTTC. The rearrangement joins TRBV4-3 to TRBJ2-5; TRBD2 is a possible D gene (6 bases). This CDR3 is built from 15 residues. CDR1 and CDR2 from the germline V gene are LGHNA and YSLEER. Trimming pared 0 bases from V and 3 bases from J, leaving 11 bases between.

The chain employs TRBV4-2 and TRBJ1-3; TRBD1 agrees at 7 bases. The V gene's germline CDR1 is LGHNA and CDR2 YNFKEQ. V gave up 2 bases and J gave up 4 bases; unmatched junction bases: 11. The CDR3 is 17 residues long. Here the CDR3 reads CASSQPYSGQRGNTIYF. In DNA, the CDR3 is TGTGCCAGCAGCCAACCCTATTCGGGACAGAGGGGAAACACCATATATTTT.

The chain recombines TRBV4-2 with TRBJ2-1; 11 nucleotides match TRBD2. Germline assignment: CDR1 LGHNA and CDR2 YNFKEQ. V shed 0 bases, J shed 4 bases, and the junction held 2 bases outside the gene matches. This CDR3 comprises 16 residues. The DNA for the CDR3 is TGTGCCAGCAGCCAAGACGTAGCGGGGGGGTACAATGAGCAGTTCTTC. It specifies CASSQDVAGGYNEQFF.

The sample holds one count of this clone. In DNA form, the CDR3 reads TGCGCCAGCAGCCTAGACAGGGGGCCGAATGGCTACACCTTC. Translated: CASSLDRGPNGYTF. V and J are TRBV4-1 and TRBJ1-2; TRBD1 agrees at 10 bases. The CDR3 totals 14 residues. V trimming: 4 bases; J trimming: 6 bases; junction bases outside the gene matches: 5. Germline V lookup: CDR1 MGHRA, CDR2 YSYEKL.

This clone has a single count. The V gene is TRBV27, the J gene TRBJ2-7, with unresolved D. Germline CDR1 is MNHEY and CDR2 is SMNVEV (reference sequence). The CDR3 is 13 amino acids. V was trimmed by 2 bases and J by 2 bases, leaving 7 bases between them. In DNA form, the CDR3 reads TGTGCCAGCAGTTTAGCCAGGCCCTACGAGCAGTACTTC. It is translated as CASSLARPYEQYF.

This clone was detected a few times. The chain is built from TRBV11-3 and TRBJ1-1, with D maybe TRBD1 (6 bases). The CDR3 spans 18 residues. Germline V CDR1 and CDR2: SGHNT, YENEEA. The germline V and J ends were trimmed by 5 bases and 0 bases, with 22 bases remaining between them. For the CDR3, the DNA is TGTGCCAGCAGCCATCCTCCGAGGGGGGAGGGCATGAACACTGAAGCTTTCTTT. Amino acids: CASSHPPRGEGMNTEAFF. Filled out from reference TRBV11-3 and TRBJ1-1, the complete variable domain reads EAGVVQSPRYKIIEKKQPVAFWCNPISGHNTLYWYLQNLGQGPELLIRYENEEAVDDSQLPKDRFSAERLKGVDSTLKIQPAELGDSAVYLCASSHPPRGEGMNTEAFFGQGTRLTVV.

The chain has TRBV21-1 and TRBJ2-5; the table's D call, TRBD2, was not checked against the DNA. TRBV21-1 is annotated as a pseudogene. This CDR3 has 19 amino acids. CDR3 amino acids: CASSKGSRGGPSSIETQYF. CDR3 in DNA: TGTGCCAGCAGCAAAGGGAGTCGCGGAGGGCCGTCGTCTATCGAGACCCAGTACTTC.

This chain joins TRBV2 and TRBJ2-3; D is ambiguous. The germline V gene encodes CDR1 SNHLY and CDR2 FYNNEI. V lost 4 bases to trimming and J lost 0 bases, with 5 bases between them. This CDR3 region has 13 residues. The CDR3 bases are TGTGCCAGCAGTGCCCCGAGCACAGATACGCAGTATTTT. Protein: CASSAPSTDTQYF.

This chain connects TRBV30 to TRBJ2-7; 8 bases agree with TRBD1. Trimming cost V 2 bases and J 2 bases; bases outside gene matches: 2. The CDR3 extends over 13 amino acids. Germline-derived CDR1 and CDR2 are GTSNPN and SVGIG (reference sequence). The CDR3 DNA sequence: TGTGCCTGGAGTTCAGGGGGCCCCTACGAGCAGTACTTC. It codes for CAWSSGGPYEQYF.

The chain employs TRBV19 and TRBJ2-1; tentative D call: TRBD2 (6 bases). This CDR3 region has 14 residues. V gave up 1 base and J gave up 5 bases, with 9 bases separating them. Per germline, CDR1 LNHDA and CDR2 SQIVND (reference sequence). Here the CDR3 DNA reads TGTGCCAGTAGTATAGGGTGGAGGGACAATGAGCAGTTCTTC. As protein: CASSIGWRDNEQFF.

The rearrangement links TRBV15 to TRBJ1-4, with D possibly matching TRBD1 (5 bases). Germline assignment: CDR1 LNHNV and CDR2 YYDKDF (reference sequence). Deletions cut 0 bases from V and 5 bases from J, with 10 bases between. This CDR3 is 15 amino acids long. The CDR3 loop reads CATSREGGENEKLFF. As DNA, the CDR3 is TGTGCCACCAGCAGAGAGGGGGGAGAGAATGAAAAACTGTTTTTT.

This chain uses TRBV9 with TRBJ2-1, with TRBD2 matching over 7 bases. CDR3 length equals 15 residues. V shed 4 bases and J 4 bases; nucleotides not matched to a gene: 8. CDR1 is SGDLS and CDR2 is YYNGEE in the germline V gene. CDR3 amino acids: CASSSRGVAYNEQFF. The CDR3 coding sequence is TGTGCCAGCAGCAGTCGGGGGGTGGCTTACAATGAGCAGTTCTTC.

This chain joins TRBV29-1 and TRBJ1-3, with 8 bases aligning to TRBD1. V lost 6 bases to trimming and J lost 4 bases; unmatched junction nucleotides: 8. This CDR3 spans 14 amino acids. Germline values: CDR1 SQVTM, CDR2 ANQGSEA. The CDR3 bases are TGCAGCGTCTCTAACAGGGGGTCCGGAAACACCATATATTTT. Protein: CSVSNRGSGNTIYF. The complete variable domain, with remaining parts taken from reference TRBV29-1 and TRBJ1-3, reads SAVISQKPSRDICQRGTSLTIQCQVDSQVTMMFWYRQQPGQSLTLIATANQGSEATYESGFVIDKFPISRPNLTFSTLTVSNMSPEDSSIYLCSVSNRGSGNTIYFGEGSWLTVV.

The rearrangement uses TRBV4-1 and TRBJ2-5; maybe TRBD1 (5 bases). Germline V gene sequence: CDR1 MGHRA, CDR2 YSYEKL. V shed 0 bases and J shed 4 bases, with 12 bases lying between them. The CDR3 runs to 15 residues. CDR3 sequence (DNA): TGCGCCAGCAGCCAAGATTCAGGGCCGTCAGAGACCCAGTACTTC. It encodes CASSQDSGPSETQYF.

This chain uses TRBV9 with TRBJ2-2, with a weak D call TRBD2 (6 bases). The CDR3 is 15 residues long. Germline lookup yields CDR1 SGDLS and CDR2 YYNGEE. Deletions cut 2 bases from V and 0 bases from J, with 8 bases between. The CDR3 DNA reads as TGTGCCAGCAGCGTCCCTAGCGCGAACACCGGGGAGCTGTTTTTT. Its translation is CASSVPSANTGELFF.

V gene TRBV5-5 combines with J gene TRBJ1-1; 8 nucleotides line up with TRBD1. CDR3 length: 16 residues. Germline trimming cut 2 bases from V and 3 bases from J; bases unmatched to any gene: 9. CDR1 SGHKS and CDR2 YYEKEE come from the germline V gene (reference sequence). CDR3 in amino acids: CASSFTGGEGHTEAFF. CDR3 DNA sequence: TGTGCCAGCAGCTTCACAGGGGGTGAGGGGCACACTGAAGCTTTCTTT.

This clone was counted a few times. V gene TRBV5-4 combines with J gene TRBJ2-7, with D maybe TRBD2 (5 bases). Trimming shortened V by 4 bases and J by 5 bases, and 19 bases separated the two germline ends. Germline lookup yields CDR1 SGHNT and CDR2 YYREEE (reference sequence). There are 15 residues in the CDR3. CDR3 sequence reads: CASSPRAWERDEQYF. CDR3 coding DNA: TGTGCCAGCAGCCCGAGGGCTTGGGAAAGGGACGAGCAGTACTTC.

The rearrangement joins TRBV4-3 to TRBJ2-1; 11 nucleotides match TRBD2. This CDR3 comprises 15 residues. The J segment lost 7 bases and the V segment lost 5 bases, leaving 7 bases of the junction unmatched. Per the germline V gene, CDR1 is LGHNA and CDR2 is YSLEER. Here the CDR3 DNA reads TGCGCCAGCAGCGATAGCGGGAGGGCCAAAAATGAGCAGTTCTTC. Encoded protein: CASSDSGRAKNEQFF.

This chain links TRBV11-2 with TRBJ2-1; 11 positions agree with TRBD2. Trimming cost V 4 bases and J 10 bases; bases outside gene matches: 9. The CDR3 extends over 15 amino acids. Germline V lookup: CDR1 SGHAT, CDR2 FQNNGV. The CDR3 DNA follows: TGTGCCAGCAGCTCACTAGCGGGAGTCCCCCGGGAGCAGTTCTTC. Translated: CASSSLAGVPREQFF.